The clone carrying this TCR beta chain was recorded many times. Researchers took RNA transcripts and amplified the TCR beta CDR3 regions from them. The TCR CDR3 first-round RT-PCR relied on the HTBI primer set. Each CDR3 protein is one row after TCRdb ran MiXCR on the multiplex PCR reads. The data show fewer than 850,000 distinct CDR3 sequences, 15% to 20% seen once. The data are from a study of T cells in Graves' hyperthyroidism and ophthalmopathy. V lost 8 bases and J lost 7; bases outside the gene matches: 15. The germline V gene has CDR1 SNHLY and CDR2 FYNNEI. The CDR3 loop spans 17 amino acids. Across 18 months, stable Graves' hyperthyroidism was marked by no progression to ophthalmopathy.

The rearrangement links TRBV2 to TRBJ2-2; TRBD2 matches 11 bases. This clonotype was obtained from a man in his fifties with Graves' hyperthyroidism. What was sequenced was blood. The CDR3: CASRRNWGLAANGELFF. The CDR3 region has the DNA TGTGCCAGCCGTCGGAATTGGGGACTAGCGGCCAACGGGGAGCTGTTTTTT.